The 6 T cell receptor beta chains below were found in one sample sequenced in a study of CD8 T cells in ankylosing spondylitis. TCRdb called the 5' RACE reads again in MiXCR, with one record for every CDR3 protein. The sample holds about 200,000 distinct CDR3 sequences, 9.5% to 15% seen once. Material for sequencing was blood, either unsorted or a sorted T cell fraction (not recorded which). The receptors stem from a male donor with ankylosing spondylitis or in good health (not recorded which).

The chain couples TRBV11-2 to TRBJ2-3, with TRBD1 identical over 7 bases. This CDR3 contains 15 residues. Germline lookup yields CDR1 SGHAT and CDR2 FQNNGV. The trim removed 5 bases at V and 2 bases at J, leaving 7 bases unmatched. The CDR3 region is CASSHGTASTDTQYF. CDR3 DNA sequence: TGTGCCAGCAGCCACGGGACAGCATCCACAGATACGCAGTATTTT.

This clonotype was seen more than once but under ten times. The chain couples TRBV19 to TRBJ2-7, with D perhaps TRBD2 (5 bases). This CDR3 is 17 amino acids long. Trimming removed 6 bases at V and 3 bases at J, with 24 bases between. Per the germline V gene, CDR1 is LNHDA and CDR2 is SQIVND (reference sequence). CDR3 nucleotides: TGTGCCAGTAGCCTCCGCCGACCCGGGAAACCAGACTACGAGCAGTACTTC. This encodes CASSLRRPGKPDYEQYF.

The chain couples TRBV27 to TRBJ2-5, with D unclear. The CDR3 length is 13 residues. Trimming stripped 1 base from V and 5 bases from J, with 8 bases between. Germline V gene data show CDR1 as MNHEY and CDR2 as SMNVEV (reference sequence). The CDR3 coding sequence is TGTGCCAGCAGTTTATTGCGAGGCGAGACCCAGTACTTC. This gives the protein CASSLLRGETQYF.

The chain carries TRBV30 and TRBJ2-1; D is possibly TRBD1 or TRBD2 (5 bases each). The CDR3 runs 20 residues. The V end was cut by 5 bases, the J end by 0 bases, with 29 bases between. CDR1 is GTSNPN and CDR2 is SVGIG in the germline V gene (reference sequence). The CDR3 loop is CAWDPTDGTFLMSSYNEQFF. The CDR3 DNA is TGTGCCTGGGACCCAACCGACGGGACCTTCCTAATGAGCTCCTACAATGAGCAGTTCTTC. The entire variable domain, with the rest obtained from reference TRBV30 and TRBJ2-1, is as follows: SQTIHQWPATLVQPVGSPLSLECTVEGTSNPNLYWYRQAAGRGLQLLFYSVGIGQISSEVPQNLSASRPQDRQFILSSKKLLLSDSGFYLCAWDPTDGTFLMSSYNEQFFGPGTRLTVL.

This clonotype has more than one count but fewer than ten. V is TRBV9 and J is TRBJ1-2, with unresolved D. The length of the CDR3 is 12 residues. Trimming left V 3 bases short and J 13 bases short, with 16 bases between. Germline CDR1 SGDLS, CDR2 YYNGEE. The CDR3 loop is CASSGGFSVFTF. CDR3 coding DNA: TGTGCCAGCAGCGGAGGATTTTCAGTTTTCACCTTC.

This clonotype was picked up many times. The chain has TRBV4-1 and TRBJ2-7; D is unclear. The CDR3 has 12 residues. CDR1 and CDR2 from the germline V gene are MGHRA and YSYEKL. V was pared by 0 bases and J by 3 bases, with 3 bases between. The CDR3 nucleotides read TGCGCCAGCAGCCAAGATAGCTACGAGCAGTACTTC. Translating it yields CASSQDSYEQYF.